This TCR beta chain was sequenced for a study of blood T cells in healthy people across ages. Together with a sample-barcoded 5' primer, a J-beta primer mix was included in a second PCR lasting about 7 to 12 cycles. Every single cDNA molecule received a tag from a template-switch adaptor with 12 random nucleotides. TCRdb fed the 5' RACE reads into MiXCR, producing one record per CDR3 protein. The table includes 600,000 to 1,000,000 distinct CDR3 sequences, about 25% detected once. Roughly 10 milliliters of peripheral blood were drawn from each donor. This CDR3 spans 15 amino acids. Per the germline V gene, CDR1 is MNHEY and CDR2 is SVGAGI. V dropped 0 bases and J dropped 7 bases, with 13 bases sitting between them. The same specimen was also included in a second study, on T cells of mothers and their children.

The chain couples TRBV6-5 to TRBJ1-3; unclear D gene. The clonotype was recovered from a boy younger than 18 in good health. Material for sequencing was blood. For the CDR3, the DNA is TGTGCCAGCAGTTACTCGAAAGGGATTGGTAACACCATATATTTT. The encoded protein is CASSYSKGIGNTIYF.